Listed here are 31 T cell receptor beta chains from one sample, sequenced in a study of cytomegalovirus exposure and HLA in healthy donors. Assay: immunoSEQ multiplex PCR; the TCRdb copy retains only in-frame clones and omits some. The sample records approximately 300,000 clones, more than 80% being singletons. Sequencing was done on a sample of PBMCs. The receptors derive from a woman in her late teens or twenties in good health and CMV-seronegative.

The CDR3 bases are TGTGCCAGCAGCCCTCAGGGGAACACCGGGGAGCTGTTTTTT. The encoded protein is CASSPQGNTGELFF. The rearrangement joins TRBV7-9 to TRBJ2-2; tentatively, D is TRBD1 (5 bases). The CDR3 consists of 14 residues. The V gene lost 5 bases and the J gene lost 1 base, with 8 bases spanning the gap. Looked up from germline, CDR1 is SEHNR and CDR2 is FQNEAQ (reference sequence).

V and J are TRBV28 and TRBJ1-1; D perhaps matches TRBD1 (5 bases). V lost 9 bases to trimming and J lost 5 bases, with 28 bases between them. CDR3 length: 17 residues. Germline V lookup: CDR1 MDHEN, CDR2 SYDVKM. The CDR3 sequence is CARKPMGRPRLGTEAFF. As DNA, the CDR3 is TGTGCCAGGAAGCCTATGGGGCGGCCTCGCCTGGGGACTGAAGCTTTCTTT.

The V gene is TRBV30, the J gene TRBJ2-1, with D tentatively TRBD1 (6 bases). The CDR3 extends over 13 amino acids. The germline CDR1 and CDR2 sequences are GTSNPN and SVGIG (reference sequence). Deletions cut 1 base from V and 13 bases from J, with 17 bases between. CDR3 DNA: TGTGCCTGGAGTGACAATCCAAGGGGGTTACAGTTCTTC. This sequence encodes CAWSDNPRGLQFF.

The chain is built from TRBV18 and TRBJ2-3, with 9 bases that match TRBD2. Losses at the gene ends were 0 bases for V and 6 bases for J; bases not matched to a gene: 7. Germline CDR1 and CDR2: KGHSH and LQKENI. The CDR3 totals 16 residues. The CDR3 here is CASSPPAGGPGDTQYF. The DNA for the CDR3 is TGTGCCAGCTCACCACCGGCGGGAGGGCCGGGGGATACGCAGTATTTT.

This chain connects TRBV7-2 to TRBJ1-5, with 10 nucleotides matching TRBD1. With V trimmed by 5 bases and J by 7 bases, 14 bases remained unmatched. Germline assignment: CDR1 SGHTA and CDR2 FQGNSA. The CDR3 has 17 residues. The CDR3 region is CASSPLMTGGARQPQHF. DNA for the CDR3: TGTGCCAGCAGCCCCCTTATGACAGGGGGCGCGAGACAGCCCCAGCATTTT. Variable domain in full (rest from reference TRBV7-2 and TRBJ1-5): GAGVSQSPSNKVTEKGKDVELRCDPISGHTALYWYRQSLGQGLEFLIYFQGNSAPDKSGLPSDRFSAERTGGSVSTLTIQRTQQEDSAVYLCASSPLMTGGARQPQHFGDGTRLSIL.

The chain combines TRBV7-2 with TRBJ2-5; tentative D call: TRBD2 (5 bases). The germline V and J ends were trimmed by 7 bases and 5 bases, with 11 bases remaining between them. The CDR3 extends over 12 amino acids. Germline values: CDR1 SGHTA, CDR2 FQGNSA. The CDR3 coding sequence is TGTGCCAGCATCGAAAGAGGGGAGACCCAGTACTTC. Its protein is CASIERGETQYF.

This sequence joins TRBV7-8 and TRBJ1-2, with a possible D match to TRBD1 (6 bases). V lost 1 base, J lost 4 bases, and 16 bases lay in between. The CDR3 is 16 residues long. Looked up from germline, CDR1 is SGHVS and CDR2 is FQNEAQ. The CDR3 reads CASSLESRTASYGYTF. The CDR3 DNA reads TGTGCCAGCAGCTTAGAGTCTCGGACAGCCAGCTATGGCTACACCTTC.

The genes are TRBV7-6 and TRBJ2-1, with D perhaps matching TRBD2 (5 bases). Trimming removed 4 bases at V and 7 bases at J, with 11 bases between. The CDR3 covers 13 residues. Germline V gene data show CDR1 as SGHVS and CDR2 as FNYEAQ. For the CDR3, the DNA is TGTGCCAGCAGCTCGGACTCCCTAAATGAGCAGTTCTTC. As protein: CASSSDSLNEQFF.

V usage is TRBV4-3 and J usage is TRBJ1-2; a weak D match, TRBD1 (5 bases). The V end was cut by 3 bases, the J end by 3 bases, with 14 bases between. The CDR3 loop spans 15 amino acids. Germline V gene lookup returns CDR1 LGHNA and CDR2 YSLEER. In DNA form, the CDR3 reads TGCGCCAGCAGCCATGGGACGGGAGGGGACTATGGCTACACCTTC. It is translated as CASSHGTGGDYGYTF.

This chain uses TRBV27 with TRBJ1-1; D may be TRBD1 (6 bases). The CDR3 totals 16 residues. Germline V CDR1 and CDR2: MNHEY, SMNVEV (reference sequence). The V gene lost 8 bases and the J gene lost 4 bases, with 23 bases spanning the gap. In nucleotides, the CDR3 is TGTGCCAGCGCTTCCCAGGGGTTTGGAATGAGCACTGAAGCTTTCTTT. It encodes CASASQGFGMSTEAFF.

The DNA for the CDR3 is TGTGCCAGCAGCTTAGGAGTCGGAGAGCAGTATTTT. It yields the protein CASSLGVGEQYF. The rearrangement links TRBV7-2 to TRBJ2-3, with D hard to call. V lost 1 base and J 11 bases, leaving 10 bases between the germline ends. The CDR3 consists of 12 residues. Per the germline V gene, CDR1 is SGHTA and CDR2 is FQGNSA.

J is TRBJ2-2 and V is TRBV5-1; 7 nucleotides match TRBD1. J gave up 3 bases and V 0 bases, and 14 bases lay outside the gene matches. The V gene's germline CDR1 is SGHRS and CDR2 YFSETQ. This CDR3 comprises 19 residues. CDR3 coding DNA: TGCGCCAGCAGCTTGGGGACAGGACGAATACCGACCTACACCGGGGAGCTGTTTTTT. Translated, it gives CASSLGTGRIPTYTGELFF.

The V and J genes are TRBV28 and TRBJ2-1; 7 bases line up with TRBD2. J lost 2 bases, V lost 8 bases, and 12 bases had no gene match. This CDR3 region has 16 residues. Per germline, CDR1 MDHEN and CDR2 SYDVKM. The CDR3 DNA is TGTGCCAGCCCCCCTTTGGAAGCGGGGCCCTACAATGAGCAGTTCTTC. Protein sequence: CASPPLEAGPYNEQFF. Full variable domain (rest looked up from reference TRBV28 and TRBJ2-1): DVKVTQSSRYLVKRTGEKVFLECVQDMDHENMFWYRQDPGLGLRLIYFSYDVKMKEKGDIPEGYSVSREKKERFSLILESASTNQTSMYLCASPPLEAGPYNEQFFGPGTRLTVL.

This chain links TRBV5-1 with TRBJ2-2, with D maybe TRBD2 (6 bases). From germline, CDR1 is SGHRS and CDR2 YFSETQ. The V end was cut by 1 base, the J end by 0 bases, with 13 bases between. This CDR3 is 17 amino acids long. In DNA form, the CDR3 reads TGCGCCAGCAGCTTGTGGTCGCGGGGATCGAACACCGGGGAGCTGTTTTTT. Translating gives CASSLWSRGSNTGELFF.

This rearrangement joins TRBV2 to TRBJ1-4; 8 positions match TRBD1. The CDR3 covers 13 residues. V dropped 10 bases and J dropped 7; count of bases not matched to a gene: 8. Germline V gene data show CDR1 as SNHLY and CDR2 as FYNNEI. CDR3 loop: CAIPGQEGEKLFF. Here the CDR3 DNA reads TGTGCCATCCCGGGACAGGAGGGTGAAAAACTGTTTTTT.

This rearrangement joins TRBV7-3 to TRBJ2-1; 10 nucleotides line up with TRBD2. The CDR3 loop spans 16 amino acids. V trimming: 4 bases; J trimming: 0 bases; junction bases outside the gene matches: 3. CDR1 is SGHTA, CDR2 FQGTGA, per germline. The CDR3 is CASSSERGGSYNEQFF. The CDR3, as DNA: TGTGCCAGCAGCTCCGAGCGGGGGGGCTCCTACAATGAGCAGTTCTTC.

The rearrangement links TRBV9 to TRBJ2-3; 7 bases map to TRBD2. Germline CDR1 and CDR2: SGDLS and YYNGEE. Trimming took 0 bases from V and 9 from J; bases not matched to a gene: 7. The length of the CDR3 is 14 residues. CDR3 residues: CASSVDGDYLTQYF. CDR3 bases: TGTGCCAGCAGCGTAGATGGGGACTACTTGACGCAGTATTTT. Full variable domain (missing parts from reference TRBV9 and TRBJ2-3): DSGVTQTPKHLITATGQRVTLRCSPRSGDLSVYWYQQSLDQGLQFLIQYYNGEERAKGNILERFSAQQFPDLHSELNLSSLELGDSALYFCASSVDGDYLTQYFGPGTRLTVL.

V usage is TRBV9 and J usage is TRBJ2-3; no definite D call. Per the germline V gene, CDR1 is SGDLS and CDR2 is YYNGEE. CDR3 length: 13 residues. Trimming took 1 base from V and 6 from J, leaving 9 bases between them. Here the CDR3 DNA reads TGTGCCAGCAGCGTACCTCGCGAGGATACGCAGTATTTT. Its protein product is CASSVPREDTQYF.

Comments on this clone: Germline is not matched at one junction end, which may reflect a read error. This rearrangement joins TRBV4-3 to TRBJ2-3, with TRBD2 as a possible D gene (6 bases). The CDR3 is 14 amino acids. CDR1 is LGHNA, CDR2 YSLEER, per germline. The CDR3 protein is CANSQDPSAGTQYF. CDR3 sequence (DNA): TGCGCCAACAGCCAGGATCCTAGCGCGGGTACGCAGTATTTT.

Regarding this clone: Other DNA sequences in this sample translate to the same CDR3. CDR3 amino acids: CASSYRDSSTDTQYF. As DNA, the CDR3 is TGTGCCAGCAGTTACCGGGACAGCAGCACAGATACGCAGTATTTT. The chain joins TRBV6-5 to TRBJ2-3; 7 nucleotides align to TRBD1. V shed 2 bases and J 0 bases; nucleotides not matched to a gene: 2. The germline CDR1 and CDR2 sequences are MNHEY and SVGAGI. CDR3 length: 15 residues.

The chain links TRBV19 to TRBJ2-7; 9 bases fit TRBD1. With 3 bases clipped from V and 2 bases from J, the junction kept 8 bases outside the gene matches. This CDR3 region has 16 residues. The germline V gene has CDR1 LNHDA and CDR2 SQIVND (reference sequence). The CDR3 loop is CASSIRDRDPPYEQYF. The CDR3 DNA reads TGTGCCAGTAGTATCAGGGACAGGGACCCACCCTACGAGCAGTACTTC.

The gene calls are TRBV4-3 and TRBJ1-1, with 10 nucleotides matching TRBD1. The CDR3 totals 16 residues. The V gene end was trimmed by 0 bases and the J gene end by 1 base; junction bases not matched to a gene: 2. Germline values: CDR1 LGHNA, CDR2 YSLEER. This chain's CDR3 is CASSQDRTGGNTEAFF. CDR3 DNA sequence: TGCGCCAGCAGCCAAGACAGGACAGGGGGGAACACTGAAGCTTTCTTT.

Comments on this clone: Other DNA sequences in the same sample also yield this CDR3. The V call is TRBV18, the J call TRBJ2-7; D gene unclear. Between the trimmed V and J ends, which lost 2 bases and 2 bases, there was a span of 7 bases. The CDR3 is 13 amino acids. From germline, CDR1 is KGHSH and CDR2 LQKENI. CDR3 amino acids: CASSPGLAYEQYF. The CDR3 DNA sequence: TGTGCCAGCTCACCAGGTCTAGCCTACGAGCAGTACTTC.

This clone was detected only once. This rearrangement joins TRBV6-5 to TRBJ1-5; D is unresolved. Germline assignment: CDR1 MNHEY and CDR2 SVGAGI. V was cut by 4 bases and J by 2 bases, with 9 bases left in between. This CDR3 comprises 14 residues. CDR3 in amino acids: CASSLYRGNQPQHF. The CDR3, as DNA: TGTGCCAGCAGTTTATACAGAGGCAATCAGCCCCAGCATTTT.

This chain connects TRBV7-2 to TRBJ2-2; 7 bases are a match to TRBD1. The length of the CDR3 is 16 residues. Germline CDR1 is SGHTA and CDR2 is FQGNSA. With V trimmed by 5 bases and J by 4 bases, 10 bases remained unmatched. The chain's CDR3 is CASSPDTGVGTGELFF. The CDR3, as DNA: TGTGCCAGCAGCCCTGATACAGGGGTCGGCACCGGGGAGCTGTTTTTT.

The rearrangement uses TRBV6-6 and TRBJ2-4; perhaps TRBD2 as D (5 bases). Germline CDR1 and CDR2: MNHNY and SVGAGI (reference sequence). The CDR3 is made up of 14 amino acids. Trimming removed 2 bases at V and 9 bases at J, with 14 bases between. The CDR3 nucleotides read TGTGCCAGCAGTTACGCGAAAACAGAGGGCATTCAGTACTTC. Translation: CASSYAKTEGIQYF.

V is TRBV6-5 and J is TRBJ2-2; D is perhaps TRBD2 (5 bases). V lost 7 bases and J lost 0, with 9 bases in between. CDR1 MNHEY and CDR2 SVGAGI come from the germline V gene. This CDR3 is built from 14 residues. CDR3 DNA sequence: TGTGCCAGCAACAGACTAACGAACACCGGGGAGCTGTTTTTT. As protein: CASNRLTNTGELFF.

The chain couples TRBV7-9 to TRBJ1-2; perhaps TRBD1 as D (6 bases). The germline gives CDR1 SEHNR, CDR2 FQNEAQ (reference sequence). The CDR3 is 17 residues long. The V end was cut by 2 bases, the J end by 4 bases, with 20 bases between. CDR3 sequence (DNA): TGTGCCAGCAGCTTAACGGACAGTGGGAGGGGTAGCTATGGCTACACCTTC. Residues: CASSLTDSGRGSYGYTF.

J is TRBJ1-2 and V is TRBV4-1, with no clear D. The germline V gene has CDR1 MGHRA and CDR2 YSYEKL. The CDR3 has 17 residues. V lost 0 bases, J lost 8 bases, and 22 bases lay in between. CDR3 sequence reads: CASSQEQRTENLGGYTF. The CDR3 DNA sequence: TGCGCCAGCAGCCAAGAGCAGCGGACGGAGAATTTAGGCGGCTACACCTTC.

The chain joins TRBV5-1 to TRBJ2-4, with 15 bases aligning to TRBD2. Per germline, CDR1 SGHRS and CDR2 YFSETQ. The trim removed 7 bases at V and 1 base at J, leaving 6 bases unmatched. The CDR3 contains 17 residues. The CDR3 here is CASPGLAGGWAKNIQYF. The CDR3 bases are TGCGCCAGCCCAGGACTAGCGGGAGGGTGGGCCAAAAACATTCAGTACTTC.

The CDR3 bases are TGTGCCAGCAGCGTAGTGGCGGGAGGAGGGGAGCTGTTTTTT. Protein product: CASSVVAGGGELFF. This rearrangement joins TRBV9 to TRBJ2-2; 8 bases are shared with TRBD2. In germline, CDR1 is SGDLS, CDR2 YYNGEE. V was pared by 0 bases and J by 8 bases, with 3 bases of the junction left unmatched. The CDR3 spans 14 residues.